This record concerns one T cell receptor (beta chain) sequence. The data are from a study of blood T cell repertoires in COVID-19. The germline V gene has CDR1 SQVTM and CDR2 ANQGSEA. This CDR3 comprises 14 residues. Losses at the gene ends were 3 bases for V and 4 bases for J; bases not matched to a gene: 5. Generated by immunoSEQ multiplex PCR, the TCRdb table keeps only in-frame clones and is missing some. The sample gives over 150,000 clones, around three quarters of which show up once; around 8.1% is in the top ten. Input material: peripheral blood. The chain has TRBV29-1 and TRBJ2-7; the match to TRBD1 covers 11 bases. The origin of this receptor is a man aged 55 to 70 with acute or convalescent COVID-19. This chain's CDR3 is CSVDTGTGGYEQYF. The CDR3 nucleotides read TGCAGCGTTGATACCGGGACAGGGGGATACGAGCAGTACTTC.